The following is a TCR beta chain sequence with its context. A single record per CDR3 protein comes from TCRdb applying MiXCR to the RT-PCR reads. The table lists a few hundred thousand distinct CDR3 sequences, 11% of them singletons. The CDR3 has 17 amino acids. Unmatched junction bases numbered 10, after V lost 5 bases and J lost 9 bases. CDR1 MNHNS and CDR2 SASEGT come from the germline V gene. This entry belongs to a study of response to subunit inactivated influenza vaccine. The data were also submitted as part of a second study, on T cells expressing NK-cell markers. In that study: As the method of synthesis, 5'RACE template switching with UMIs yielded TCR beta cDNA. The study sequenced eight donors, seven HCMV-seropositive and one seronegative. Alpha-beta TCR T cells were the sole sorting target in several experiments, owing to an anti-gamma-delta TCR antibody. Similarly, these clonotypes led the CD3+CD56-NKG2C+ fraction as well in several donors.

The chain has TRBV6-1 and TRBJ2-1, with 16 bases aligning to TRBD2. The receptor was isolated from a man over 45 who received an inactivated influenza vaccine. This specimen consisted of PBMCs from blood, obtained on the day of vaccination. In nucleotides, the CDR3 is TGTGCCAGCAGTCCACGGGGACTAGCGGGAGGGTTGGGTGAGCAGTTCTTC. It translates to CASSPRGLAGGLGEQFF.